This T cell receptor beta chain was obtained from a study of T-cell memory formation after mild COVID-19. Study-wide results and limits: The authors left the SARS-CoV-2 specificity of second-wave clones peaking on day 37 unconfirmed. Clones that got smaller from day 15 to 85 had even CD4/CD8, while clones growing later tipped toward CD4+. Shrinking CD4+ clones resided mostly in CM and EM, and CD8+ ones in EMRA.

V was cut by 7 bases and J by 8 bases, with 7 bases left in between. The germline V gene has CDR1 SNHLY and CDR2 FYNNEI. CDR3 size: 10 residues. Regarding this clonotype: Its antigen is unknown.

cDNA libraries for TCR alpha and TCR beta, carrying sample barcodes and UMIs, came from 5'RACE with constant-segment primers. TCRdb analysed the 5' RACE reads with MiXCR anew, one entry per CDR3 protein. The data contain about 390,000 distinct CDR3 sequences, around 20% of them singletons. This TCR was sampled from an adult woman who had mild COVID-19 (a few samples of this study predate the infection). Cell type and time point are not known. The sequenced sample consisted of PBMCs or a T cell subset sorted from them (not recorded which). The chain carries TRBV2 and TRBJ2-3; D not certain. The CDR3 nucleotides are TGTGCCAGCACGCCGGGTACGCAGTATTTT. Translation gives CASTPGTQYF. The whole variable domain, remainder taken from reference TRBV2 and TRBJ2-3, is EPEVTQTPSHQVTQMGQEVILRCVPISNHLYFYWYRQILGQKVEFLVSFYNNEISEKSEIFDDQFSVERPDGSNFTLKIRSTKLEDSAMYFCASTPGTQYFGPGTRLTVL.